The clone carrying this T cell receptor beta chain was detected once. Its antigen is unidentified. The sample is drawn from a study of T cell repertoires in cytomegalovirus infection. Looking at the study overall: Indications came from public TCR beta signatures; they pointed to CMV infection and to a matching HLA type.

Study findings and constraints: Within the response measured ex vivo, HLA-C-restricted CMV-specific TCR beta clonotypes were dominant.

V lost 1 base to trimming and J lost 0 bases; unmatched junction nucleotides: 7. CDR3 size: 17 residues. From germline, CDR1 is LGHNT and CDR2 FRNRAP. TCRdb recomputed calls from the reads with MiXCR, one row per CDR3 protein. The repertoire consists of 600,000 to 700,000 distinct CDR3 sequences, with roughly 30% occurring once and the leading ten covering approximately 18%. Sequences were derived from cultured PBMCs, sampled from culture after CMV antigen stimulation. The source of this sequence is a human donor in good health (CMV status not recorded). Some clones in this sample may be carry-over from other donors' samples. This chain uses TRBV12-5 with TRBJ2-5; 8 nucleotides match TRBD2. CDR3 residues: CASGLDSGGGYQETQYF. Here the CDR3 DNA reads TGTGCTAGTGGTTTGGACTCCGGCGGGGGGTACCAAGAGACCCAGTACTTC.